The T cell receptor (beta chain) under discussion was sequenced for a study of blood T cell repertoires in COVID-19. Clones were sequenced by immunoSEQ multiplex PCR, and TCRdb holds only the in-frame ones, with some missing. The repertoire consists of about 270,000 clones, with around 93% occurring once and the leading ten covering 2.5% to 3%. Participants spanned ages about 18 to 89 years and resided in some 22 US areas. Contact with a PCR-confirmed or clinician-diagnosed COVID-19 case occurred within 2 weeks of entry. The CDR3 is 15 residues long. Germline-derived CDR1 and CDR2 are MNHEY and SMNVEV (reference sequence). J gave up 6 bases and V 3 bases, and 7 bases lay outside the gene matches.

The J gene is TRBJ2-1, the V gene TRBV27, with 8 bases that match TRBD2. The sequence came from a man between 40 and 49 years old who had been exposed to COVID-19. The sample taken for sequencing was PBMCs or T cells enriched from blood (not recorded which). CDR3 protein: CASSLGTSVFNEQFF. As DNA, the CDR3 is TGTGCCAGCAGTTTGGGGACTAGTGTATTCAATGAGCAGTTCTTC.